Listed below are T cell receptor beta chains from one sample, sequenced in a study of monozygotic twins with inflammatory bowel disease. TCRdb derives one entry per CDR3 protein from the 5' RACE reads, leaving out DNA. The specimen's table records a few hundred thousand distinct CDR3 sequences. The sequenced material came from blood. These receptor sequences come from a human donor with ulcerative colitis or Crohn's disease, or a healthy co-twin of an affected twin (not recorded which). Each CDR3 is given with its conserved first and last residue. Fields, in order: V gene, CDR3 length, J gene, CDR3 protein.

TRBV18,16,TRBJ2-1,CASSPEDRVRYNEQFF
TRBV7-2,13,TRBJ1-3,CASSLPGGNTIYF
TRBV27,14,TRBJ2-7,CASSWGRGFYEQYF
TRBV7-2,11,TRBJ1-1,CASSERIEAFF
TRBV5-1,15,TRBJ2-3,CASSNWGDGSDTQYF
TRBV2,14,TRBJ1-3,CASNQGVPGNTIYF
TRBV15,16,TRBJ2-2,CATSREVGRSTGELFF
TRBV7-2,16,TRBJ1-2,CASSSKGATRIYGYTF
TRBV29-1,13,TRBJ1-2,CSVPPGVNYGYTF
TRBV11-2,16,TRBJ2-7,CASSLDRVGFAYEQYF
TRBV7-9,13,TRBJ2-7,CASSLTAVYEQYF
TRBV7-2,14,TRBJ2-4,CASSAEGQKNIQYF
TRBV4-3,16,TRBJ2-7,CASSQVGFESSYEQYF
TRBV20-1,14,TRBJ2-3,CSAVKQEVRDTQYF
TRBV11-2,15,TRBJ2-7,CASSLASGTVAEQYF
TRBV12-3/TRBV12-4,11,TRBJ2-1,CASSLGTRQFF
TRBV6-6,13,TRBJ2-5,CASSGWRQETQYF
TRBV5-6,14,TRBJ1-6,CASSRDRVGSPLHF
TRBV20-1,14,TRBJ2-6,CSAVPDPGANVLTF
TRBV9,19,TRBJ2-7,CASSSTGTSGSLASYEQYF
TRBV12-3/TRBV12-4,14,TRBJ2-7,CASSFPGTPYEQYF
TRBV14,19,TRBJ2-7,CASSPIFGAMDRFIHEQYF
TRBV7-2,15,TRBJ2-7,CASSPRTGLTYEQYF
TRBV18,15,TRBJ2-7,CASSPGQGNSYEQYF
TRBV4-2,12,TRBJ2-3,CASSQDWGTQYF
TRBV3-1,17,TRBJ1-5,CASSQGPRGGRHQPQHF
TRBV24-1,15,TRBJ2-7,CATSDTGQSSYEQYF
TRBV7-2,16,TRBJ1-5,CASSFNGQGVRQPQHF
TRBV6-5,15,TRBJ2-3,CASSYSFVGADTQYF
TRBV5-1,13,TRBJ2-4,CASGYPDKNIQYF
TRBV29-1,14,TRBJ2-5,CSSGGAPQIETQYF
TRBV7-9,16,TRBJ2-3,CASSLVPADLRDTQYF
TRBV12-3/TRBV12-4,15,TRBJ2-7,CASSRGAGGGREQYF
TRBV9,16,TRBJ2-1,CASSVGQGGTYNEQFF